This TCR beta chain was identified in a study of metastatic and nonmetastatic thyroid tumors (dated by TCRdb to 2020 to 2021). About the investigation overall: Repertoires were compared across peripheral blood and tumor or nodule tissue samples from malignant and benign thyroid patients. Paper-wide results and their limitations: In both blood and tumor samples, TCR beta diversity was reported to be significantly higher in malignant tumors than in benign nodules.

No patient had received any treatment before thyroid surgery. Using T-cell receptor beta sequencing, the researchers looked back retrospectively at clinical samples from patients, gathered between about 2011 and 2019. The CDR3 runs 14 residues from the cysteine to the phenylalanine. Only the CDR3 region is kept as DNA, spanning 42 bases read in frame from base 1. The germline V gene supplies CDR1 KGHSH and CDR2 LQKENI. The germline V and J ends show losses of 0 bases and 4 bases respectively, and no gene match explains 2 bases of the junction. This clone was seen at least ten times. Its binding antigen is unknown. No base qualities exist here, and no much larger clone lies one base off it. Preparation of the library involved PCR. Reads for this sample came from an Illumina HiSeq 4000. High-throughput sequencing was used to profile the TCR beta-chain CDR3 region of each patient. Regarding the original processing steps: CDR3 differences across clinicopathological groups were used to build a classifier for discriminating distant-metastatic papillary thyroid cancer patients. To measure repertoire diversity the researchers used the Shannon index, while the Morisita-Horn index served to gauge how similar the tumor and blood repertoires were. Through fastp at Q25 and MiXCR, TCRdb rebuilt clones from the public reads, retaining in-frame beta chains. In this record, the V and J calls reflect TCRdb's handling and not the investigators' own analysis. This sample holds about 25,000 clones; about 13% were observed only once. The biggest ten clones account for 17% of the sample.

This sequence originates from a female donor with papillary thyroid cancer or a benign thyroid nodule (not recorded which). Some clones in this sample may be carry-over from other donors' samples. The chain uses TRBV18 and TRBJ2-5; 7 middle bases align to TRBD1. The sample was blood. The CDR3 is CASSPPHRGETQYF. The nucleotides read TGTGCCAGCTCACCACCGCACAGGGGAGAGACCCAGTACTTC.